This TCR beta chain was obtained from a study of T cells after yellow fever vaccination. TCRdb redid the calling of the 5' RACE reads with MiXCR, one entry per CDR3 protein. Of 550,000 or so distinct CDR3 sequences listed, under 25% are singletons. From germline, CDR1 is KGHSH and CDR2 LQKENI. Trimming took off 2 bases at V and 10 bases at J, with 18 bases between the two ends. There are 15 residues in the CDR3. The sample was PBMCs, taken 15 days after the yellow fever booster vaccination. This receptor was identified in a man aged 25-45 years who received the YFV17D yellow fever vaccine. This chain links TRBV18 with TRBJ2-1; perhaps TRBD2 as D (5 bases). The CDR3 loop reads CASSPTGAPEGEQFF. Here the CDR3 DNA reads TGTGCCAGCTCACCAACCGGCGCGCCCGAGGGCGAGCAGTTCTTC.